This TCR beta chain derives from a study of T-cell reconstitution after alpha-beta-depleted transplantation in children. Germline assignment: CDR1 SEHNR and CDR2 FQNEAQ (reference sequence). The CDR3 consists of 15 residues. Trimming removed 1 base from V and 3 bases from J; junction bases left unmatched: 4. The TCRbeta library incorporated unique molecular identifiers. MiXCR, applied by TCRdb to the PCR reads, yields one record per CDR3 protein. The sample comprises more than 500,000 distinct CDR3 sequences, roughly an eighth of which are singletons, and 14% rests with the top ten. The sequences come from PBMCs, mostly from graft donor cells, collected 180 days after TCRalphabeta/CD19-depleted stem cell transplant. The TCR originated in a female patient aged 2 to 10 who had a stem cell transplant for aplastic anemia, so the T cells may come from the graft donor. The chain carries TRBV7-9 and TRBJ2-7, with 9 nucleotides matching TRBD1. The CDR3 protein is CASSLVGTGIYEQYF. The CDR3 DNA is TGTGCCAGCAGCTTAGTCGGGACAGGGATCTACGAGCAGTACTTC. Filled out from reference TRBV7-9 and TRBJ2-7, the complete variable domain reads DTGVSQNPRHKITKRGQNVTFRCDPISEHNRLYWYRQTLGQGPEFLTYFQNEAQLEKSRLLSDRFSAERPKGSFSTLEIQRTEQGDSAMYLCASSLVGTGIYEQYFGPGTRLTVT.